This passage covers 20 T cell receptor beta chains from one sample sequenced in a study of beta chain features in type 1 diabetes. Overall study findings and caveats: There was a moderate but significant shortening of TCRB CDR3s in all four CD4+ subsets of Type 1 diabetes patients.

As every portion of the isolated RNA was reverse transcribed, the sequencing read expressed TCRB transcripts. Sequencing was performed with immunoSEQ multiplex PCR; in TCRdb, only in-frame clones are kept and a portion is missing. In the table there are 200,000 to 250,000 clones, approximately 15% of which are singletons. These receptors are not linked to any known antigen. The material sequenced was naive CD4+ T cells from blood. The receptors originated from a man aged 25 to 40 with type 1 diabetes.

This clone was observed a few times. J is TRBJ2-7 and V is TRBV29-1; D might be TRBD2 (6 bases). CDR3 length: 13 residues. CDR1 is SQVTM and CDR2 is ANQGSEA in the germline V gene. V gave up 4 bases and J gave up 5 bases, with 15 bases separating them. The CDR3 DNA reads TGCAGCGTTGGGGGAGGACCCGAGGACGAGCAGTACTTC. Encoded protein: CSVGGGPEDEQYF.

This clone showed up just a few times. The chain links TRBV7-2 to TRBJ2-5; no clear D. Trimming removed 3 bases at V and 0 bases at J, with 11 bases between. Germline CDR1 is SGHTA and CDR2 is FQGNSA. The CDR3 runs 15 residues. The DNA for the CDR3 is TGTGCCAGCAGCTTCCAGATTTCGTACCAAGAGACCCAGTACTTC. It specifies CASSFQISYQETQYF.

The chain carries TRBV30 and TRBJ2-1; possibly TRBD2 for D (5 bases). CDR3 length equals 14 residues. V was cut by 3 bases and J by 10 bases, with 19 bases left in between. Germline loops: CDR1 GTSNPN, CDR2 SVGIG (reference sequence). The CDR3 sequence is CAWSPGLPGEEQFF. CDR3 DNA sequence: TGTGCCTGGAGCCCTGGACTCCCTGGAGAAGAGCAGTTCTTC.

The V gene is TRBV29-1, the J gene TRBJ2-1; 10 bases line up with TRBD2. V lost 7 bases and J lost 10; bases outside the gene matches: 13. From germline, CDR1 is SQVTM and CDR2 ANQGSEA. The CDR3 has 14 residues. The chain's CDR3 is CSGITSGARGEQFF. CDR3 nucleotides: TGCAGCGGCATTACTAGCGGGGCTCGCGGGGAGCAGTTCTTC.

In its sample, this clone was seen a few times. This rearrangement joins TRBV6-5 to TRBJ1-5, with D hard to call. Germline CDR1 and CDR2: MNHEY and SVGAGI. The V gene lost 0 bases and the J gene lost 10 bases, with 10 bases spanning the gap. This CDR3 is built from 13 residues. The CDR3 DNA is TGTGCCAGCAGTTACTCGATCTTGCGTCCCCAGCATTTT. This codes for CASSYSILRPQHF.

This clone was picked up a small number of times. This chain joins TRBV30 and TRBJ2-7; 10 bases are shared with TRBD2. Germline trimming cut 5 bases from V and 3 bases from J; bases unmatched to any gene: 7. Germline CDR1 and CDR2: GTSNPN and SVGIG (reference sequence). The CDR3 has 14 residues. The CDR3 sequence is CAWGFLAGDYEQYF. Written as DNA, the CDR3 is TGTGCCTGGGGGTTCCTAGCGGGAGACTACGAGCAGTACTTC.

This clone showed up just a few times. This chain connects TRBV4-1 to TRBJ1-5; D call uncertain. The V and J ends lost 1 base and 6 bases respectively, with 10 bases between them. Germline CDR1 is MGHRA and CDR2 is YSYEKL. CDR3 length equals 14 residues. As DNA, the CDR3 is TGCGCCAGCAGCCAAGGAGGGTTTGGTCAGCCCCAGCATTTT. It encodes CASSQGGFGQPQHF.

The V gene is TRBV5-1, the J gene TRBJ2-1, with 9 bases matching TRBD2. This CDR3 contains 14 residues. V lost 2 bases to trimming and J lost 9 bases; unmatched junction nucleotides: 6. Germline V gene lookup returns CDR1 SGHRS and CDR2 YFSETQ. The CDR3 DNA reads TGCGCCAGCAGCTTTTCTAGCGGGGCTGTTGAGCAGTTCTTC. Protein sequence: CASSFSSGAVEQFF.

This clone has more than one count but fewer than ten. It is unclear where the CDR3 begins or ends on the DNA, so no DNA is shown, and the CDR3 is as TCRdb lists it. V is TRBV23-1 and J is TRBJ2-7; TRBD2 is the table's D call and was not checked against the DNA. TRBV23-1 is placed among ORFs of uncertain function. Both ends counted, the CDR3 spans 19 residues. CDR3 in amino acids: CASKAGAPPYFGPGTRPYF.

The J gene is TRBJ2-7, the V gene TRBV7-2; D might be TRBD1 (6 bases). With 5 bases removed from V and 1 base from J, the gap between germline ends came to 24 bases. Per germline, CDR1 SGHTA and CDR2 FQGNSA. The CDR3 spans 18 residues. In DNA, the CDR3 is TGTGCCAGCAGCCGTGCCCTTGTTTTAGGGGGTATGTCCTACGAGCAGTACTTC. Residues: CASSRALVLGGMSYEQYF.

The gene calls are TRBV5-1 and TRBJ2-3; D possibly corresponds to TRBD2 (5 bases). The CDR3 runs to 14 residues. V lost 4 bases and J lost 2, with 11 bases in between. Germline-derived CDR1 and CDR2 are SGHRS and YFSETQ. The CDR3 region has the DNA TGCGCCAGCAGCAGCGGCGAGGCCACAGATACGCAGTATTTT. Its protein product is CASSSGEATDTQYF. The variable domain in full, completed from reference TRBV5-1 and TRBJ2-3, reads KAGVTQTPRYLIKTRGQQVTLSCSPISGHRSVSWYQQTPGQGLQFLFEYFSETQRNKGNFPGRFSGRQFSNSRSEMNVSTLELGDSALYLCASSSGEATDTQYFGPGTRLTVL.

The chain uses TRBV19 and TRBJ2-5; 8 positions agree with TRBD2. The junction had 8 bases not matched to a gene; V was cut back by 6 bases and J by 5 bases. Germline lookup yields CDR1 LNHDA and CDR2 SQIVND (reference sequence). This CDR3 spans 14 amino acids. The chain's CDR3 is CASSVGTRSETQYF. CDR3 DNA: TGTGCCAGTAGCGTCGGGACTAGGAGTGAGACCCAGTACTTC.

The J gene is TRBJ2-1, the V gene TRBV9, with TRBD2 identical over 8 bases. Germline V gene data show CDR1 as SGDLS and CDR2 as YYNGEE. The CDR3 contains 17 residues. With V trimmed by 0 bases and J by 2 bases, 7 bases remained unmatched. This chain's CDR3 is CASSVAAGTRAYNEQFF. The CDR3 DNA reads TGTGCCAGCAGCGTAGCCGCCGGGACTAGGGCCTACAATGAGCAGTTCTTC.

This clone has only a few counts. CDR3 loop: CASSLVARESEQYF. CDR3 DNA sequence: TGTGCCAGCAGCTTGGTTGCCAGAGAAAGCGAGCAGTACTTC. The chain employs TRBV5-4 and TRBJ2-5; D is ambiguous. The J call is uncertain, as TRBJ2-7 better fits the DNA end. Germline V gives CDR1 SGHNT, CDR2 YYREEE (reference sequence). The CDR3 is 14 amino acids.

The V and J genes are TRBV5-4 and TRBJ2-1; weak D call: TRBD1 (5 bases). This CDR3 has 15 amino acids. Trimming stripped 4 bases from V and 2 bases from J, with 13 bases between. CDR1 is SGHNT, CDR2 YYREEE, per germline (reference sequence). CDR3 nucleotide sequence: TGTGCCAGCAGCGATCGGTACAGGCCCTACAATGAGCAGTTCTTC. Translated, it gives CASSDRYRPYNEQFF.

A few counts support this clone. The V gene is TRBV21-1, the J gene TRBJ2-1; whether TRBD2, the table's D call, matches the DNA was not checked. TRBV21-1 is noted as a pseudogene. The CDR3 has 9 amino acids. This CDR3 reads CAFRDEQFF. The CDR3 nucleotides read TGTGCCTTTAGAGATGAGCAGTTCTTC.

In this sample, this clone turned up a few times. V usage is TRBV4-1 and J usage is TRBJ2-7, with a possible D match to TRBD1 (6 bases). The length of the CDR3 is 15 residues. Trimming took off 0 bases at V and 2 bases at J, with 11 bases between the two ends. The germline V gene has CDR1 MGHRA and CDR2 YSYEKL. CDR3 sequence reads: CASSQEDRWAYEQYF. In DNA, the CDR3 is TGCGCCAGCAGCCAAGAGGACAGATGGGCCTACGAGCAGTACTTC.

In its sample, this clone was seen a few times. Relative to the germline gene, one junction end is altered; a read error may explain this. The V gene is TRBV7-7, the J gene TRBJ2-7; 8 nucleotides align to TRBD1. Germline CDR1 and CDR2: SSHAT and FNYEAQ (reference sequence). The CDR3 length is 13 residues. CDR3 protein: CASSAQGAGEQYF. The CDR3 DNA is TGTGCTAGCAGCGCCCAGGGGGCGGGCGAGCAGTACTTC.

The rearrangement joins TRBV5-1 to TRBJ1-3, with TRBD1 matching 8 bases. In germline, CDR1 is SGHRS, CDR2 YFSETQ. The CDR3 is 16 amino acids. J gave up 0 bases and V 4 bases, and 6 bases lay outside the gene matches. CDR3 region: CASSLWDRTSGNTIYF. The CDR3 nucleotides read TGCGCCAGCAGCCTGTGGGACAGGACCTCTGGAAACACCATATATTTT.

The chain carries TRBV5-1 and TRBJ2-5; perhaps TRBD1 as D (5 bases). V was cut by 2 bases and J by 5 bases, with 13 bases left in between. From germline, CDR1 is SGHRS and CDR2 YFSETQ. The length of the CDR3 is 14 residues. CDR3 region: CASSFDSRAETQYF. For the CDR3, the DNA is TGCGCCAGCAGCTTCGACAGCCGTGCGGAGACCCAGTACTTC.